These 26 T cell receptor beta chains were all obtained from the same sample, sequenced in a study of cytomegalovirus exposure and HLA in healthy donors. A multiplex PCR was run with 60 Vbeta primers and 13 Jbeta primers. Clones were read by immunoSEQ multiplex PCR, and TCRdb kept only the in-frame ones, dropping some. The sample has 140,000 or so clones, 65% to 90% seen once; the top ten hold 2.5% to 3.5%. The sequencing input was PBMCs. Receptors originate from a woman aged 25-40 years in good health and CMV-seronegative.

This clone was detected only a few times. J is TRBJ2-2 and V is TRBV6-1; 9 bases fit TRBD1. Trimming cost V 6 bases and J 6 bases; bases outside gene matches: 2. This CDR3 is 13 amino acids long. CDR1 and CDR2 from the germline V gene are MNHNS and SASEGT. CDR3 in amino acids: CASRRDRAGELFF. The DNA for the CDR3 is TGTGCCAGCAGGCGGGACAGGGCCGGGGAGCTGTTTTTT.

The count of this clone is one. In DNA form, the CDR3 reads TGTGCCTGGACGGTTAACTCGGGTGAAAAACTGTTTTTT. It specifies CAWTVNSGEKLFF. The chain is built from TRBV30 and TRBJ1-4; D not certain. The germline V and J ends were trimmed by 4 bases and 7 bases, with 13 bases remaining between them. Per germline, CDR1 GTSNPN and CDR2 SVGIG (reference sequence). CDR3 length: 13 amino acids.

The CDR3 coding sequence is TGTGCCAGCAGCTCTCAGCAGCGGGACCCCTACGAGCAGTACTTC. It translates to CASSSQQRDPYEQYF. This chain uses TRBV5-4 with TRBJ2-5; 7 bases align to TRBD2. The end of the DNA is better explained by TRBJ2-7, so the J call may be wrong. Germline-derived CDR1 and CDR2 are SGHNT and YYREEE (reference sequence). The CDR3 is 15 residues long.

The rearrangement uses TRBV12-2 and TRBJ2-7; the table's D call, TRBD1, was not checked against the DNA. TRBV12-2 is termed a pseudogene. The CDR3 spans 15 residues. The CDR3 nucleotides read TGTGCAAGTCGCTTAGAAGCAGGGAATCCCTACGAGCAGTACTTC. Protein: CASRLEAGNPYEQYF.

The rearrangement links TRBV4-2 to TRBJ1-2, with D tentatively TRBD1 (6 bases). The CDR3 spans 13 residues. V was pared by 4 bases and J by 4 bases, with 10 bases between. Germline CDR1 LGHNA, CDR2 YNFKEQ. The CDR3 spells CASSPGGAYGYTF. The CDR3, as DNA: TGTGCCAGCAGCCCGGGGGGGGCCTATGGCTACACCTTC.

To note about this clone: Relative to the germline gene, one junction end is altered; a read error may explain this. The chain has TRBV7-9 and TRBJ2-1; 8 bases are a match to TRBD2. From germline, CDR1 is SEHNR and CDR2 FQNEAQ (reference sequence). There are 18 residues in the CDR3. The CDR3: CSSSLRILTGRARGEQFF. The CDR3 DNA sequence: TGTTCCAGCAGCTTAAGAATTCTTACCGGGAGGGCCAGGGGTGAGCAGTTCTTC.

The chain is built from TRBV25-1 and TRBJ2-3, with 9 bases fitting TRBD2. The germline CDR1 and CDR2 sequences are MGHDK and SYGVNS. With V trimmed by 1 base and J by 6 bases, 14 bases remained unmatched. This CDR3 contains 18 residues. In nucleotides, the CDR3 is TGTGCCAGCAGTGAATTTAGCGGGGGTTTGCCAGGAGGCGATACGCAGTATTTT. Translating gives CASSEFSGGLPGGDTQYF.

The chain joins TRBV7-3 to TRBJ2-7; TRBD2 aligns across 7 bases. The CDR3 has 17 amino acids. Unmatched junction bases numbered 12, after V lost 1 base and J lost 3 bases. Germline V gene sequence: CDR1 SGHTA, CDR2 FQGTGA. CDR3 amino acids: CASSLRGGGFRLYEQYF. The CDR3 DNA sequence: TGTGCCAGCAGCTTAAGAGGCGGGGGTTTCCGCCTCTACGAGCAGTACTTC.

The CDR3 is CASNPTGRNTEAFF. CDR3 coding DNA: TGTGCCAGTAACCCAACAGGGCGGAACACTGAAGCTTTCTTT. V and J are TRBV19 and TRBJ1-1, with D tentatively TRBD1 (6 bases). The CDR3 has 14 amino acids. Deletions cut 7 bases from V and 1 base from J, with 13 bases between. Germline V gene lookup returns CDR1 LNHDA and CDR2 SQIVND (reference sequence).

V and J are TRBV11-2 and TRBJ2-2; no reliable D call. Germline CDR1 reads SGHAT; CDR2 reads FQNNGV. The V end lost 0 bases, the J end lost 5 bases, and 7 bases lay between the germline ends. The CDR3 loop spans 14 amino acids. The CDR3 DNA reads as TGTGCCAGCAGCTTAGATCTAGGAACCGGGGAGCTGTTTTTT. It encodes CASSLDLGTGELFF.

The chain is built from TRBV27 and TRBJ1-4; D may be TRBD1 (5 bases). The germline CDR1 and CDR2 sequences are MNHEY and SMNVEV (reference sequence). The CDR3 runs 14 residues. V dropped 6 bases and J dropped 4 bases, with 12 bases sitting between them. CDR3 loop: CASSLGGVNEKLFF. The CDR3 nucleotides are TGTGCCAGCAGCCTCGGGGGGGTTAATGAAAAACTGTTTTTT. The full variable domain, in which reference TRBV27 and TRBJ1-4 provide the parts outside the CDR3, is EAQVTQNPRYLITVTGKKLTVTCSQNMNHEYMSWYRQDPGLGLRQIYYSMNVEVTDKGDVPEGYKVSRKEKRNFPLILESPSPNQTSLYFCASSLGGVNEKLFFGSGTQLSVL.

CDR3 nucleotides: TGTGCCAGCAGCCTGACTAGCGGGGCTTCCTACGAGCAGTACTTC. Encoded protein: CASSLTSGASYEQYF. The V gene is TRBV5-4, the J gene TRBJ2-7; 11 positions agree with TRBD2. The germline CDR1 and CDR2 sequences are SGHNT and YYREEE (reference sequence). V lost 4 bases, J lost 1 base, and 4 bases stayed unmatched. The CDR3 loop spans 15 amino acids.

This chain links TRBV4-3 with TRBJ2-3; D unclear. The CDR3 is 15 residues long. V was pared by 0 bases and J by 0 bases, with 7 bases between. CDR1 LGHNA and CDR2 YSLEER come from the germline V gene. The CDR3 sequence: CASSQDMASTDTQYF. CDR3 DNA: TGCGCCAGCAGCCAAGATATGGCCAGCACAGATACGCAGTATTTT.

The CDR3 reads CASSPVVGSNYGYTF. The CDR3 nucleotides are TGTGCCAGCAGCCCGGTCGTCGGTTCTAACTATGGCTACACCTTC. V gene TRBV5-4 combines with J gene TRBJ1-2; no clear D. This CDR3 region has 15 residues. Trimming took off 4 bases at V and 0 bases at J, with 13 bases between the two ends. CDR1 and CDR2 (germline): SGHNT, YYREEE (reference sequence).

This clone was found once. V and J are TRBV27 and TRBJ2-7; 7 nucleotides align to TRBD2. Germline V lookup: CDR1 MNHEY, CDR2 SMNVEV (reference sequence). CDR3 length: 15 amino acids. Trimming took 5 bases from V and 0 from J; bases not matched to a gene: 7. CDR3 in amino acids: CASSRLAESSYEQYF. The CDR3 DNA is TGTGCCAGCAGTAGGCTAGCGGAGAGCTCCTACGAGCAGTACTTC.

The chain employs TRBV27 and TRBJ2-6; 7 bases agree with TRBD2. The CDR3 runs to 16 residues. Per germline, CDR1 MNHEY and CDR2 SMNVEV (reference sequence). After removal of 3 bases from V and 0 bases from J, the junction contained 2 bases not matched to a gene. The DNA of the CDR3 is TGTGCCAGCAGTTTCGGGGGGAGCTCTGGGGCCAACGTCCTGACTTTC. It encodes CASSFGGSSGANVLTF. The variable domain in full, completed from reference TRBV27 and TRBJ2-6, reads EAQVTQNPRYLITVTGKKLTVTCSQNMNHEYMSWYRQDPGLGLRQIYYSMNVEVTDKGDVPEGYKVSRKEKRNFPLILESPSPNQTSLYFCASSFGGSSGANVLTFGAGSRLTVL.

The V gene is TRBV10-1, the J gene TRBJ2-7; tentatively, D is TRBD1 (5 bases). This CDR3 has 13 residues. V was shortened by 4 bases and J by 7 bases, with 14 bases between the two germline ends. Germline CDR1 is WNHNN and CDR2 is SYGVQD (reference sequence). CDR3 nucleotides: TGCGCCAGCAGTGCAGCCAGGGTTGGAGAGCAGTACTTC. This encodes CASSAARVGEQYF.

The rearrangement uses TRBV7-3 and TRBJ1-1, with 7 bases aligning to TRBD1. Germline V CDR1 and CDR2: SGHTA, FQGTGA. The V segment lost 2 bases and the J segment 4 bases; nucleotides outside the gene matches: 1. The CDR3 extends over 13 amino acids. CDR3 sequence (DNA): TGTGCCAGCAGCTTACAGGGGGGCACTGAAGCTTTCTTT. Its protein product is CASSLQGGTEAFF.

The chain couples TRBV7-6 to TRBJ1-3; weak D call: TRBD1 (5 bases). The CDR3 is made up of 16 amino acids. The germline CDR1 and CDR2 sequences are SGHVS and FNYEAQ. With 0 bases removed from V and 1 base from J, the gap between germline ends came to 10 bases. This chain's CDR3 is CASSLASRVSGNTIYF. The CDR3 nucleotides are TGTGCCAGCAGCTTAGCGAGCAGGGTGTCTGGAAACACCATATATTTT.

The chain uses TRBV5-6 and TRBJ2-5, with TRBD2 as a possible D gene (6 bases). This CDR3 is built from 14 residues. CDR1 is SGHDT, CDR2 YYEEEE, per germline. Trimming removed 0 bases at V and 11 bases at J, with 17 bases between. The CDR3 DNA reads as TGTGCCAGCAGCTTGGGTGGCTACCTTCGGGAGCAGTACTTC. It translates to CASSLGGYLREQYF.

This clone has only a few counts. V gene TRBV4-1 combines with J gene TRBJ1-4; TRBD1 might be the D (6 bases). The length of the CDR3 is 14 residues. Germline loops: CDR1 MGHRA, CDR2 YSYEKL. V lost 4 bases, J lost 8 bases, and 14 bases lay in between. The CDR3 protein is CASSRTADREKLFF. The CDR3 DNA reads as TGCGCCAGCAGCCGGACAGCGGATCGCGAAAAACTGTTTTTT.

This sequence joins TRBV6-6 and TRBJ2-2; 14 bases map to TRBD2. V was pared by 6 bases and J by 5 bases, with 5 bases of the junction left unmatched. This CDR3 comprises 16 residues. Germline V gene sequence: CDR1 MNHNY, CDR2 SVGAGI (reference sequence). This CDR3 reads CASRLRTSGRTGELFF. In DNA, the CDR3 is TGTGCCAGCAGATTAAGGACTAGCGGGAGGACCGGGGAGCTGTTTTTT.

The rearrangement uses TRBV27 and TRBJ2-7; D is ambiguous. This CDR3 contains 14 residues. Germline CDR1 and CDR2: MNHEY and SMNVEV (reference sequence). Trimming took off 3 bases at V and 5 bases at J, with 14 bases between the two ends. CDR3 nucleotide sequence: TGTGCCAGCAGTTTCATAGTTGGTGACAACGAGCAGTACTTC. This codes for CASSFIVGDNEQYF.

The genes are TRBV18 and TRBJ1-1, with 8 nucleotides matching TRBD1. J lost 3 bases, V lost 7 bases, and 10 bases had no gene match. The CDR3 is 15 residues long. From germline, CDR1 is KGHSH and CDR2 LQKENI. The CDR3 region has the DNA TGTGCCAGCTTAGGTTCGGGACAGGAACACACTGAAGCTTTCTTT. The encoded protein is CASLGSGQEHTEAFF.

The V gene is TRBV2, the J gene TRBJ2-2; 7 bases line up with TRBD2. The junction had 5 bases not matched to a gene; V was cut back by 2 bases and J by 5 bases. Germline CDR1 is SNHLY and CDR2 is FYNNEI. The CDR3 runs to 15 residues. In nucleotides, the CDR3 is TGTGCCAGCAGTGAATTTGGGGAGGGTACCGGGGAGCTGTTTTTT. Its translation: CASSEFGEGTGELFF. The full variable domain, in which reference TRBV2 and TRBJ2-2 provide the parts outside the CDR3, is EPEVTQTPSHQVTQMGQEVILRCVPISNHLYFYWYRQILGQKVEFLVSFYNNEISEKSEIFDDQFSVERPDGSNFTLKIRSTKLEDSAMYFCASSEFGEGTGELFFGEGSRLTVL.

This clone was detected only once. The chain combines TRBV6-6 with TRBJ2-5; D remains ambiguous. The CDR3 consists of 13 residues. Trimming took 6 bases from V and 5 from J, leaving 13 bases between them. Looked up from germline, CDR1 is MNHNY and CDR2 is SVGAGI (reference sequence). DNA for the CDR3: TGTGCCAGCAGCTTTCGGGTGATGGAGACCCAGTACTTC. Its translation is CASSFRVMETQYF.